The sequence of this T cell receptor beta chain was determined in a study of type 1 regulatory T cells. About the research overall: T-allo10 is a Tr1-enriched, alloantigen-specific CD4 T cell product made in vitro.

From germline, CDR1 is DFQATT and CDR2 SNEGSKA (reference sequence). This CDR3 region has 15 residues. Trimming removed 3 bases at V and 1 base at J, with 15 bases between. Concerning this clonotype: The antigen remains undetermined.

The study's findings and limits: Compared with non-type 1 regulatory T cells, type 1 regulatory T cells showed a more restricted TCR repertoire.

TCRdb ran MiXCR on the reads and lists one entry per CDR3 protein. The table has approximately 45,000 distinct CDR3 sequences, 12% seen once. Input material: cultured non-Tr1 T cells, either the whole culture or a sorted T cell fraction (not recorded which). The receptor's source is a human donor in good health. The chain joins TRBV20-1 to TRBJ2-5, with D possibly being TRBD2 (6 bases). The CDR3 region has the DNA TGCAGTGCTAGTTTTCTCGGGAGAGTCCAAGAGACCCAGTACTTC. Amino acid sequence: CSASFLGRVQETQYF.